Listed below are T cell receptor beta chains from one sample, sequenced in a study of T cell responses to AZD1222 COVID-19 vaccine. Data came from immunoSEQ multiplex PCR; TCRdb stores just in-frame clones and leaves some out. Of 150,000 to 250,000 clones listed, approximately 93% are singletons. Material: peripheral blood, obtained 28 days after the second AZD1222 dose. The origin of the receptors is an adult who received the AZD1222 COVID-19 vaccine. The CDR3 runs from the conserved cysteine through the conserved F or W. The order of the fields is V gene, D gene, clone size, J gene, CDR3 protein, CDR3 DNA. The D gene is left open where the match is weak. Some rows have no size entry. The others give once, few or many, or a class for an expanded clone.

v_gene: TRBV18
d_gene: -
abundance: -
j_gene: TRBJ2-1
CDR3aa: CASSPGSGWGSYNEQFF
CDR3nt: TGTGCCAGCTCACCAGGATCAGGCTGGGGCTCCTACAATGAGCAGTTCTTC

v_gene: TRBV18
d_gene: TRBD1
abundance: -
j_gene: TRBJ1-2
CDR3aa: CASSPTDRADGYTF
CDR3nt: TGTGCCAGCTCACCAACTGACAGGGCAGATGGCTACACCTTC

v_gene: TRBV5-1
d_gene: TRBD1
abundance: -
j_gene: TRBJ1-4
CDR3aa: CASSWTGLAVTNEKLFF
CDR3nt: TGCGCCAGCAGCTGGACAGGGCTAGCGGTTACTAATGAAAAACTGTTTTTT

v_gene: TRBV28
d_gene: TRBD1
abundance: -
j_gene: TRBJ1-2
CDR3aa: CASRTGASYGYTF
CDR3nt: TGTGCCAGCAGAACAGGGGCCTCCTATGGCTACACCTTC

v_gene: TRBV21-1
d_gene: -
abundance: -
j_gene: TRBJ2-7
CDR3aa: CASRVGGLAGGNYEQYF
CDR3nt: TGTGCCAGCCGAGTTGGCGGACTAGCGGGGGGGAACTACGAGCAGTACTTC

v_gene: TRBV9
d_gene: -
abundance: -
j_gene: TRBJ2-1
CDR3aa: CASSVGLVSYNEQFF
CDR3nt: TGTGCCAGCAGCGTAGGACTAGTATCCTACAATGAGCAGTTCTTC

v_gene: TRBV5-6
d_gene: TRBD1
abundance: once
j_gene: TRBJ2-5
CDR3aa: CASSLRGRETQYF
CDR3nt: TGTGCCAGCAGCTTGAGGGGGCGAGAGACCCAGTACTTC

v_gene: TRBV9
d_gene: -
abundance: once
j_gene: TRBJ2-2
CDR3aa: CASSEGKGHTGELFF
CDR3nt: TGTGCCAGCAGCGAGGGAAAGGGACACACCGGGGAGCTGTTTTTT

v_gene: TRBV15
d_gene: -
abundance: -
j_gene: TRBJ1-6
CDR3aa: CATSRGTDFYNSPLHF
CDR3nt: TGTGCCACCAGCAGAGGGACAGACTTCTATAATTCACCCCTCCACTTT

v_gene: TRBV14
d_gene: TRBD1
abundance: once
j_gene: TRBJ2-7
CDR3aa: CASSQDPDTTISGTVEYEQYF
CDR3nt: TGTGCCAGCAGCCAAGATCCGGATACGACGATCTCGGGGACAGTTGAATACGAGCAGTACTTC

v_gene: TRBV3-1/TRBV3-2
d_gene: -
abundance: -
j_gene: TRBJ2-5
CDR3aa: CASSQASPETQYF
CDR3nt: TGTGCCAGCAGCCAGGCAAGCCCAGAGACCCAGTACTTC

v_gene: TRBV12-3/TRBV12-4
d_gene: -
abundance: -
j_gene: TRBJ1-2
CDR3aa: CASKPDFHYGYTF
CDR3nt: TGTGCCAGCAAGCCAGACTTCCACTATGGCTACACCTTC

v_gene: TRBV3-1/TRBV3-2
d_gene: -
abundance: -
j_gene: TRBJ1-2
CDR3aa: CASAAGDYGYTF
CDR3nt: TGTGCCAGCGCGGCGGGAGATTATGGCTACACCTTC

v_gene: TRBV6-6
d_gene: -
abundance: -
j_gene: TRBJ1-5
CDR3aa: CASRVYSNQPQHF
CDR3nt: TGTGCCAGCCGAGTTTATAGCAATCAGCCCCAGCATTTT

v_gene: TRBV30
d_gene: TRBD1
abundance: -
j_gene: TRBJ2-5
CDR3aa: CAWTPGQGFQETQYF
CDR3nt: TGTGCCTGGACTCCGGGACAGGGGTTCCAAGAGACCCAGTACTTC

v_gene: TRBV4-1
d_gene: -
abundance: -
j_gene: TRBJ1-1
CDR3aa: CASSQVPPTGMNTEAFF
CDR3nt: TGCGCCAGCAGCCAAGTACCACCCACAGGGATGAACACTGAAGCTTTCTTT

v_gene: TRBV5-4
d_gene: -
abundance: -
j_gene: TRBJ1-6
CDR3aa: CASSQSGPDNSPLHF
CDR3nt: TGTGCCAGCAGCCAATCCGGGCCCGATAATTCACCCCTCCACTTT